This T cell receptor (beta chain) was obtained from a study of graft-versus-host responses after intestinal transplantation. As for the study in general: Those transplanted obtained multivisceral, liver-intestinal, or isolated intestinal grafts. Uniformly, recipients were administered anti-thymocyte globulin induction with subsequent tacrolimus and steroids for three to four years.

With regard to this clone: Its matching antigen is unknown.

Only in-frame clones appear in the TCRdb table, and some are missing; sequencing was by immunoSEQ multiplex PCR. The sample has about 88,000 clones, approximately 87% seen once. CDR3 length: 14 residues. Trimming removed 0 bases from V and 7 bases from J, with 13 bases in between. Germline values: CDR1 SGHDN, CDR2 FVKESK. The study, taken as a whole, reports: With peak circulating GvH clone levels came an association with early post-transplant HvG declines. Recipient marrow harbored GvH clones, some of which surfaced first in ileum or blood.

The material sequenced was unstimulated CD4+ T cells sorted from spleen or lymph node cells, taken before intestinal transplant. The TCR comes from a human donor who received an intestinal transplant. This rearrangement joins TRBV14 to TRBJ2-7; D not resolved. CDR3 DNA sequence: TGTGCCAGCAGCCAAGATTGGTTCTCTAGGGAGCAGTACTTC. It encodes CASSQDWFSREQYF. Filled out from reference TRBV14 and TRBJ2-7, the complete variable domain reads EAGVTQFPSHSVIEKGQTVTLRCDPISGHDNLYWYRRVMGKEIKFLLHFVKESKQDESGMPNNRFLAERTGGTYSTLKVQPAELEDSGVYFCASSQDWFSREQYFGPGTRLTVT.